A single sample is the source of the 13 T cell receptor beta chains below, sequenced in a study of T cell repertoires in ileal Crohn's disease. As to time point: neoterminal ileum biopsy at postoperative endoscopy, about 6 months after surgery. Libraries were prepared by immunoSEQ multiplex PCR; TCRdb keeps only in-frame clonotypes and omits some of them. This sample yields more than 8,500 clones, of which around 80% are seen a single time; 15% to 20% belongs to the top ten. Sample: ileal tissue. These receptor sequences come from an adult with Crohn's disease.

The J gene is TRBJ2-2, the V gene TRBV6-5, with D tentatively TRBD2 (6 bases). Trimming pared 0 bases from V and 6 bases from J, leaving 14 bases between. The germline V gene encodes CDR1 MNHEY and CDR2 SVGAGI. The CDR3 has 16 residues. CDR3 sequence (DNA): TGTGCCAGCAGTTACTCGCTAGCGACATACGCCGGGGAGCTGTTTTTT. Protein product: CASSYSLATYAGELFF.

The gene calls are TRBV28 and TRBJ2-5; D possibly corresponds to TRBD1 (5 bases). Germline V CDR1 and CDR2: MDHEN, SYDVKM. The CDR3 loop spans 13 amino acids. V was trimmed by 5 bases and J by 2 bases, leaving 9 bases between them. The CDR3 DNA is TGTGCCAGCAGTACCGACAGACAAGAGACCCAGTACTTC. Translated: CASSTDRQETQYF.

The chain links TRBV7-2 to TRBJ2-5; TRBD2 matches 7 bases. The germline gives CDR1 SGHTA, CDR2 FQGNSA. The CDR3 length is 15 residues. The V segment lost 2 bases and the J segment 5 bases; nucleotides outside the gene matches: 8. The CDR3 DNA reads TGTGCCAGCAGCTTACGCGGGGGTAGGAGTGAGACCCAGTACTTC. Translated, it gives CASSLRGGRSETQYF.

The V gene is TRBV6-5, the J gene TRBJ2-1; D not resolved. The CDR3 has 14 residues. With 6 bases removed from V and 2 bases from J, the gap between germline ends came to 11 bases. Germline-derived CDR1 and CDR2 are MNHEY and SVGAGI. CDR3 sequence: CASRYGGTYNEQFF. CDR3 DNA: TGTGCCAGCAGGTACGGCGGTACCTACAATGAGCAGTTCTTC.

The V and J genes are TRBV5-1 and TRBJ2-3; 11 bases map to TRBD2. Germline CDR1 reads SGHRS; CDR2 reads YFSETQ. CDR3 length equals 20 residues. Trimming at V came to 0 bases and at J to 1 base, leaving 13 bases not matched to a gene. CDR3 sequence reads: CASSLAKPPSSGGRTDTQYF. In DNA form, the CDR3 reads TGCGCCAGCAGCTTGGCCAAACCCCCTTCTAGCGGGGGGCGCACAGATACGCAGTATTTT.

The J gene is TRBJ1-1, the V gene TRBV5-5; tentatively, D is TRBD1 (6 bases). CDR3 length: 14 residues. V dropped 4 bases and J dropped 4 bases, with 14 bases sitting between them. Germline CDR1 and CDR2: SGHKS and YYEKEE (reference sequence). Here the CDR3 reads CASSPGTRSTEAFF. CDR3 DNA: TGTGCCAGCAGCCCCGGGACACGGAGCACTGAAGCTTTCTTT. The variable domain in full, completed from reference TRBV5-5 and TRBJ1-1, reads DAGVTQSPTHLIKTRGQQVTLRCSPISGHKSVSWYQQVLGQGPQFIFQYYEKEERGRGNFPDRFSARQFPNYSSELNVNALLLGDSALYLCASSPGTRSTEAFFGQGTRLTVV.

The sample holds a few counts of this clone. The V gene is TRBV21-1, the J gene TRBJ1-4; TRBD1 reflects the table's D call only, with no check against the DNA. TRBV21-1 is classified as a pseudogene. The CDR3 is made up of 12 amino acids. The CDR3 loop is CASSKDSEKLFF. The CDR3 coding sequence is TGTGCCAGCAGCAAAGACAGTGAAAAACTGTTTTTT.

This clone is a singleton in its sample. The chain carries TRBV23-1 and TRBJ2-5; D not certain. Judging by the DNA end, TRBJ2-7 fits better; the J call may be wrong. TRBV23-1 is annotated as an ORF whose role is uncertain. The CDR3 is 12 amino acids. The CDR3 loop reads CASSPTEYEQYF. Here the CDR3 DNA reads TGCGCCAGCAGTCCCACAGAGTACGAGCAGTACTTC.

The CDR3 reads CASSRPRASGGLGAQFF. CDR3 nucleotide sequence: TGTGCCAGCAGCCGACCTCGTGCTAGCGGGGGGTTAGGCGCGCAGTTCTTC. V and J are TRBV7-9 and TRBJ2-1, with 11 bases that match TRBD2. After removal of 5 bases from V and 12 bases from J, the junction contained 18 bases not matched to a gene. Germline V lookup: CDR1 SEHNR, CDR2 FQNEAQ (reference sequence). CDR3 length: 17 amino acids. The full variable domain, with the rest looked up from reference TRBV7-9 and TRBJ2-1, is DTGVSQNPRHKITKRGQNVTFRCDPISEHNRLYWYRQTLGQGPEFLTYFQNEAQLEKSRLLSDRFSAERPKGSFSTLEIQRTEQGDSAMYLCASSRPRASGGLGAQFFGPGTRLTVL.

The chain carries TRBV11-2 and TRBJ1-1; no clear D. Per the germline V gene, CDR1 is SGHAT and CDR2 is FQNNGV. V lost 5 bases and J 0 bases, leaving 7 bases between the germline ends. The CDR3 is 13 amino acids. CDR3 in amino acids: CASSGHLNTEAFF. CDR3 coding DNA: TGTGCCAGCAGCGGGCATTTGAACACTGAAGCTTTCTTT.

The chain has TRBV5-4 and TRBJ1-6, with D perhaps matching TRBD1 (6 bases). The V and J ends lost 3 bases and 7 bases respectively, with 14 bases between them. CDR1 is SGHNT, CDR2 YYREEE, per germline (reference sequence). The CDR3 has 15 residues. The DNA of the CDR3 is TGTGCCAGCAGCTCCACAGGGCCCTGGAATTCACCCCTCCACTTT. Protein product: CASSSTGPWNSPLHF.

The chain has TRBV7-2 and TRBJ1-5, with TRBD1 as a possible D gene (6 bases). V was clipped by 8 bases and J by 1 base, with 15 bases between them. Looked up from germline, CDR1 is SGHTA and CDR2 is FQGNSA. The CDR3 runs to 15 residues. The DNA for the CDR3 is TGTGCCAGCGGACCGGTAGGGGGAAGCAATCAGCCCCAGCATTTT. Translated: CASGPVGGSNQPQHF.

This clone turned up a few times. This chain joins TRBV11-3 and TRBJ2-3; no clear D. Germline V gene sequence: CDR1 SGHNT, CDR2 YENEEA. The CDR3 extends over 12 amino acids. V shed 2 bases and J shed 5 bases, with 5 bases lying between them. The CDR3 here is CASSLTGDTQYF. As DNA, the CDR3 is TGTGCCAGCAGCTTAACTGGAGATACGCAGTATTTT.